This TCR beta chain emerged from a study of T-cell reconstitution after alpha-beta-depleted transplantation in children. CDR1 and CDR2 from the germline V gene are SGHKS and YYEKEE (reference sequence). Trimming pared 2 bases from V and 7 bases from J, leaving 15 bases between. This CDR3 region has 15 residues. The library targeted TCRbeta and was prepared with unique molecular identifiers. TCRdb called the PCR reads again in MiXCR, with one record for every CDR3 protein. This sample yields approximately 350,000 distinct CDR3 sequences, of which roughly 14% are seen a single time; approximately 4.3% belongs to the top ten. This clonotype was observed a few times.

This TCR was recovered from a human donor who donated a stem cell graft to a child with Fanconi anemia. V gene TRBV5-5 combines with J gene TRBJ2-2; D might be TRBD1 (6 bases). Sequencing was performed on PBMCs, taken from the stem cell graft. The CDR3 loop is CASSFKDGQLGELFF. In DNA, the CDR3 is TGTGCCAGCAGCTTTAAAGATGGACAGCTCGGGGAGCTGTTTTTT.